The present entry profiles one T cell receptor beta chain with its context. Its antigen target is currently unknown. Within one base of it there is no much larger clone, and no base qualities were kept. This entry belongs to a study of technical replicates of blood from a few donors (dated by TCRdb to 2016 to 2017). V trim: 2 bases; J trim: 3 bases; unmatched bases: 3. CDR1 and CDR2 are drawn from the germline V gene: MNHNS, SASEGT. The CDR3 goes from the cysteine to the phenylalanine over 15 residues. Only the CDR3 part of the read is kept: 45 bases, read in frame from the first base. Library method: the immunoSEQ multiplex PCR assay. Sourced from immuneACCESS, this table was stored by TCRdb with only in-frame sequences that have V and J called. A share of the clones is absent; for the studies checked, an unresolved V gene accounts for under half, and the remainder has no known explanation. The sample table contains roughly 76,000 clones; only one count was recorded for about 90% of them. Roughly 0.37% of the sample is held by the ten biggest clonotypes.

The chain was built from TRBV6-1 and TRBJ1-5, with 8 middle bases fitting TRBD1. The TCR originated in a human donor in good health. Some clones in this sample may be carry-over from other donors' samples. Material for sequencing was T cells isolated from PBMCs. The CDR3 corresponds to CASSEWTGLNQPQHF. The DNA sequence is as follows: TGTGCCAGCAGTGAATGGACAGGGCTCAATCAGCCCCAGCATTTT.